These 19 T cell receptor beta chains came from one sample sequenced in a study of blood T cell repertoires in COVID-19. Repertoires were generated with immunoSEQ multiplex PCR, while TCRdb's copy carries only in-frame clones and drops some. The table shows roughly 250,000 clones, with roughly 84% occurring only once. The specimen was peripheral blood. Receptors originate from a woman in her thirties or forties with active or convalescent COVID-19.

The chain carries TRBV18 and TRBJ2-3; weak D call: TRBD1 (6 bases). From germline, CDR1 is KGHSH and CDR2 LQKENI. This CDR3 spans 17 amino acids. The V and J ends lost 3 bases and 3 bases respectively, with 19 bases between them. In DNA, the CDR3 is TGTGCCAGCTCACCGATTCTACAGGGATTCGGGACAGATACGCAGTATTTT. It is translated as CASSPILQGFGTDTQYF.

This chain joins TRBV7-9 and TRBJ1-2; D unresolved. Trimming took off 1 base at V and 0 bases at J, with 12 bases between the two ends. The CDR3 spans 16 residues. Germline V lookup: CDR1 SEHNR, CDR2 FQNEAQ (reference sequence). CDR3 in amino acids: CASSLGLSVANYGYTF. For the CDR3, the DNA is TGTGCCAGCAGCTTAGGGCTCAGCGTCGCTAACTATGGCTACACCTTC.

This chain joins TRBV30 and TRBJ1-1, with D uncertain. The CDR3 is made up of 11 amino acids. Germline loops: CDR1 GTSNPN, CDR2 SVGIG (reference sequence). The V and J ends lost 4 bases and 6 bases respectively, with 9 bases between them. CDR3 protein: CAWIARAEAFF. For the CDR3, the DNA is TGTGCCTGGATCGCCCGGGCTGAAGCTTTCTTT.

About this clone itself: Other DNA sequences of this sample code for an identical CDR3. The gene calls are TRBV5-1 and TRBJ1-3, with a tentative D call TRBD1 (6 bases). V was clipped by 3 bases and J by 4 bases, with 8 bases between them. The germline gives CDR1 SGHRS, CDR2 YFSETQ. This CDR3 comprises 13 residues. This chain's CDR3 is CASSSGTGNTIYF. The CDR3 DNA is TGCGCCAGCAGCTCCGGGACAGGAAACACCATATATTTT.

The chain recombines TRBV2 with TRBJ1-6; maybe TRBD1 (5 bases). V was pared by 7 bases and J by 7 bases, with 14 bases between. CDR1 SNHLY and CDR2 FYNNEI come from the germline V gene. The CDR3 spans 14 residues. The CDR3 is CASKTQGWNSPLHF. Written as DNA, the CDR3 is TGTGCCAGCAAAACCCAGGGTTGGAATTCACCCCTCCACTTT.

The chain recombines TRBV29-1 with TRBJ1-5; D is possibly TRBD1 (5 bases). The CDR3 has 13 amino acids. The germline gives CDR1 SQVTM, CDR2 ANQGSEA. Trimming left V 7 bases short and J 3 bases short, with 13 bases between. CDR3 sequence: CSGQTGVNQPQHF. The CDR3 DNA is TGCAGCGGCCAGACGGGGGTCAATCAGCCCCAGCATTTT.

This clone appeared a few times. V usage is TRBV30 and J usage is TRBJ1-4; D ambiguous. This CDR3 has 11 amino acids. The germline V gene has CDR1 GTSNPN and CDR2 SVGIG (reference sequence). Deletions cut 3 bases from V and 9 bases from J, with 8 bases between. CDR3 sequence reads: CAWRSGQKLFF. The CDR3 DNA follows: TGTGCCTGGAGATCAGGCCAAAAACTGTTTTTT.

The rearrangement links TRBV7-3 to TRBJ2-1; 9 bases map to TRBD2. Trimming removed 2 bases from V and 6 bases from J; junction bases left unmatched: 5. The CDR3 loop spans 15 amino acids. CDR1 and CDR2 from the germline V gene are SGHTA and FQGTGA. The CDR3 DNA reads TGTGCCAGCAGCTTAGCGGGGGGGCTTCTCAATGAGCAGTTCTTC. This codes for CASSLAGGLLNEQFF.

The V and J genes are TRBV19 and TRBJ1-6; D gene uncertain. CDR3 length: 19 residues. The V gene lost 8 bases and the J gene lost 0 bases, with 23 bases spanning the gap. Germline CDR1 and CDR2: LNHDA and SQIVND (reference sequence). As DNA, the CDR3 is TGTGCCAGTTCACGATTCCGAGGGCAGAGTAGCTCCTATAATTCACCCCTCCACTTT. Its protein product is CASSRFRGQSSSYNSPLHF.

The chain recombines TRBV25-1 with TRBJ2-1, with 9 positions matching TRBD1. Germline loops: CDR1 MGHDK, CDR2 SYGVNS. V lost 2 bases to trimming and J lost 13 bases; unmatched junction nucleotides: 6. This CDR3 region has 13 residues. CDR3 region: CASSELETGGQFF. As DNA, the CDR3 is TGTGCCAGCAGTGAACTCGAAACAGGGGGCCAGTTCTTC. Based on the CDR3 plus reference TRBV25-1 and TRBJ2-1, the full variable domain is EADIYQTPRYLVIGTGKKITLECSQTMGHDKMYWYQQDPGMELHLIHYSYGVNSTEKGDLSSESTVSRIRTEHFPLTLESARPSHTSQYLCASSELETGGQFFGPGTRLTVL.

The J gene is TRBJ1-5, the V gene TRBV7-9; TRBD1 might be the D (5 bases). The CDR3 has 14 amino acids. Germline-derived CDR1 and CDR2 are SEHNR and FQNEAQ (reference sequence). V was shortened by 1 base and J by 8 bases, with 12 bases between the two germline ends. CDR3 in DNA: TGTGCCAGCAGCTTAGGTCAGGGAGGAGAGCCCCAGCATTTT. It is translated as CASSLGQGGEPQHF.

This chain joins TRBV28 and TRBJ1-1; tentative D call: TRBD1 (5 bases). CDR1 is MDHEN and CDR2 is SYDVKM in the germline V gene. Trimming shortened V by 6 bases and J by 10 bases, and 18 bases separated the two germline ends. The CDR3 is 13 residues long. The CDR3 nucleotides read TGTGCCAGCAGCCAACGACAGAGGCAGTCAGCTTTCTTT. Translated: CASSQRQRQSAFF.

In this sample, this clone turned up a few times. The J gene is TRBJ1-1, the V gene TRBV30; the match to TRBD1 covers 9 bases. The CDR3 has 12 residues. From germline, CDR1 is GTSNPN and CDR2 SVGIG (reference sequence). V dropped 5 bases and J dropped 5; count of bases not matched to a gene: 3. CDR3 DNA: TGTGCCTGGGGACAGGGGAGGACTGAAGCTTTCTTT. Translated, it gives CAWGQGRTEAFF.

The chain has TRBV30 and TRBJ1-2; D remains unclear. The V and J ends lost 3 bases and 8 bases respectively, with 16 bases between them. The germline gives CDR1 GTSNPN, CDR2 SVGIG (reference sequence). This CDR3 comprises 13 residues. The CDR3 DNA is TGTGCCTGGAGGGTAAGACAAGAAAGAGGCTACACCTTC. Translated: CAWRVRQERGYTF.

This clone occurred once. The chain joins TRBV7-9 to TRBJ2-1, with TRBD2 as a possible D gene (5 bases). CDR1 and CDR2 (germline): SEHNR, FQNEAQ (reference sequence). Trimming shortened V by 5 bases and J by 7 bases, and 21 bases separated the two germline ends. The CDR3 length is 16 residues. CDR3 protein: CASSPLWGEGRNEQFF. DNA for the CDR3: TGTGCCAGCAGCCCGCTGTGGGGAGAGGGAAGAAATGAGCAGTTCTTC.

CDR3 loop: CASSPNMNTEAFF. The CDR3, as DNA: TGTGCCAGCAGCCCGAACATGAACACTGAAGCTTTCTTT. This chain joins TRBV7-7 and TRBJ1-1, with D hard to call. With 5 bases removed from V and 0 bases from J, the gap between germline ends came to 7 bases. The CDR3 is made up of 13 amino acids. Per the germline V gene, CDR1 is SSHAT and CDR2 is FNYEAQ (reference sequence).

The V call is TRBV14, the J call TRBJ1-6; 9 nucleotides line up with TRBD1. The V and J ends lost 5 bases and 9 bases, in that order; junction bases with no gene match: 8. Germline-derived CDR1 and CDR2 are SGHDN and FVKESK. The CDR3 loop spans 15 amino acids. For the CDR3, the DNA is TGTGCCAGCAGCATTCGGACAGGGGCGGGTTCACCCCTCCACTTT. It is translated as CASSIRTGAGSPLHF.

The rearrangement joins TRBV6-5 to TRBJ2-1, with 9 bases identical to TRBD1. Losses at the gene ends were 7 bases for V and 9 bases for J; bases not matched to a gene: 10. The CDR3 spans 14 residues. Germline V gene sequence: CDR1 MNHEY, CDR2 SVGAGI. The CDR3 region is CASKIRDRVGEQFF. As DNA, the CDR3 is TGTGCCAGCAAGATCCGGGACAGGGTTGGTGAGCAGTTCTTC.

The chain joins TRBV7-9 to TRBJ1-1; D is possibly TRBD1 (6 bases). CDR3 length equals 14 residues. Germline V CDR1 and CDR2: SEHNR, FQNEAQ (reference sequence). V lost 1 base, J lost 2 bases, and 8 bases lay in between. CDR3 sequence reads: CASSLGGGNTEAFF. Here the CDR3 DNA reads TGTGCCAGCAGCTTAGGAGGGGGTAACACTGAAGCTTTCTTT.